The following is a T cell receptor (beta chain) sequence with its context. Germline-derived CDR1 and CDR2 are ENHRY and SYGVKD. The CDR3 contains 15 residues. Trimming removed 3 bases from V and 0 bases from J, with 9 bases in between. The entry originates in a study of blood T cell repertoires in COVID-19. Profiled with immunoSEQ multiplex PCR; TCRdb holds only in-frame clones, not every one. Of 210,000 or so clones in the sample, approximately 80% were seen once. The chain is built from TRBV10-3 and TRBJ1-3; D uncertain. Sequencing was carried out using PBMCs or T cells enriched from blood (not recorded which). The source of this sequence is a man under 40 with acute COVID-19. The CDR3 loop reads CAISDSQSSGNTIYF. The CDR3 DNA follows: TGTGCCATCAGTGACAGTCAAAGCTCTGGAAACACCATATATTTT.